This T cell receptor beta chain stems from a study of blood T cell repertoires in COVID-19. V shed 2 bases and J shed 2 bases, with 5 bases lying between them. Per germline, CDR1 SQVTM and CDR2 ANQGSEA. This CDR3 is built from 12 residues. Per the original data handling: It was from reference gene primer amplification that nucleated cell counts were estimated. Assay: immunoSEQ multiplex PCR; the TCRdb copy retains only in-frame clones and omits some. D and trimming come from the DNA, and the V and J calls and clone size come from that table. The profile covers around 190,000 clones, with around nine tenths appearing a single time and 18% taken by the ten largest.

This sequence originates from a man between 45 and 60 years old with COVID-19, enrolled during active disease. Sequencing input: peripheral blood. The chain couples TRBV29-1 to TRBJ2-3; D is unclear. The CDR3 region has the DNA TGCAGCGTTGAAATCGTCACAGATACGCAGTATTTT. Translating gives CSVEIVTDTQYF.